Detailed here is one TCR beta chain. V shed 3 bases, J shed 1 base, and the junction held 2 bases outside the gene matches. Germline values: CDR1 SNHLY, CDR2 FYNNEI. The CDR3 has 16 residues. This sample is drawn from a study of shared clonotypes between healthy human individuals. In the authors' workflow: Junction-only immunoSEQ sequences carried no quality scores, so filtering differed. Produced via immunoSEQ multiplex PCR; TCRdb's table is partial and in-frame only. V and J calls and clone size are copied from that table; D and trimming were computed from the DNA. The data show around 500,000 clones, roughly four fifths seen once.

The chain combines TRBV2 with TRBJ2-2, with TRBD2 identical over 10 bases. This receptor was taken from a woman between 40 and 55 years old in good health. Some clones in this sample may be carry-over from other donors' samples. The sequenced material came from PBMCs. CDR3 in amino acids: CASSDGTSVNTGELFF. In nucleotides, the CDR3 is TGTGCCAGCAGTGATGGGACTAGCGTGAACACCGGGGAGCTGTTTTTT.